The next 24 T cell receptor beta chains were all read from a single sample in a study of blood T cell repertoires in COVID-19. The repertoire was sequenced with immunoSEQ multiplex PCR; TCRdb's copy has only in-frame clones and lacks some. The sample carries around 59,000 clones, 81% recorded once. The material sequenced was peripheral blood. These receptors originate from an elderly woman with active or convalescent COVID-19.

CDR3 DNA: TGCGCCAGCAGCTTGGCGGCGGGGGCCTACAATGAGCAGTTCTTC. Its protein is CASSLAAGAYNEQFF. The V and J genes are TRBV5-1 and TRBJ2-1; 7 bases map to TRBD2. The V segment lost 0 bases and the J segment 2 bases; nucleotides outside the gene matches: 2. Germline V gene lookup returns CDR1 SGHRS and CDR2 YFSETQ. The CDR3 has 15 amino acids.

This sequence joins TRBV2 and TRBJ1-1; 8 nucleotides match TRBD1. The CDR3 is made up of 14 amino acids. Germline loops: CDR1 SNHLY, CDR2 FYNNEI. Trimming at V came to 6 bases and at J to 2 bases, leaving 5 bases not matched to a gene. The CDR3 loop reads CASSRTGLNTEAFF. The CDR3 nucleotides are TGTGCCAGCAGCCGGACAGGGTTAAACACTGAAGCTTTCTTT.

V and J are TRBV2 and TRBJ2-3, with D maybe TRBD1 (6 bases). The CDR3 totals 16 residues. Trimming left V 6 bases short and J 4 bases short, with 20 bases between. Germline assignment: CDR1 SNHLY and CDR2 FYNNEI. The CDR3 coding sequence is TGTGCCAGCAGGCCCATCGGGGCCAGGGGACCAGATACGCAGTATTTT. It specifies CASRPIGARGPDTQYF. The variable domain in full, completed from reference TRBV2 and TRBJ2-3, reads EPEVTQTPSHQVTQMGQEVILRCVPISNHLYFYWYRQILGQKVEFLVSFYNNEISEKSEIFDDQFSVERPDGSNFTLKIRSTKLEDSAMYFCASRPIGARGPDTQYFGPGTRLTVL.

The rearrangement links TRBV5-6 to TRBJ2-1; the match to TRBD1 covers 7 bases. The CDR3 runs 14 residues. CDR1 is SGHDT, CDR2 YYEEEE, per germline. V lost 0 bases, J lost 6 bases, and 3 bases stayed unmatched. CDR3 nucleotides: TGTGCCAGCAGCTTGGGACAGGGTTTCAATGAGCAGTTCTTC. It codes for CASSLGQGFNEQFF. Combining the CDR3 with reference TRBV5-6 and TRBJ2-1 gives the whole variable domain DAGVTQSPTHLIKTRGQQVTLRCSPKSGHDTVSWYQQALGQGPQFIFQYYEEEERQRGNFPDRFSGHQFPNYSSELNVNALLLGDSALYLCASSLGQGFNEQFFGPGTRLTVL.

This chain connects TRBV7-8 to TRBJ2-7; D possibly corresponds to TRBD2 (5 bases). Germline V gene data show CDR1 as SGHVS and CDR2 as FQNEAQ. The ends were cut back, 1 base at V and 1 base at J, with 11 bases in the middle. The length of the CDR3 is 15 residues. CDR3 DNA sequence: TGTGCCAGCAGCTTAGAGGAGGTATCATCCTACGAGCAGTACTTC. This codes for CASSLEEVSSYEQYF.

V is TRBV4-3 and J is TRBJ2-7; 7 positions match TRBD2. Trimming removed 0 bases from V and 0 bases from J; junction bases left unmatched: 8. Germline CDR1 is LGHNA and CDR2 is YSLEER. CDR3 length equals 17 residues. Here the CDR3 DNA reads TGCGCCAGCAGCCAAGATAGGTTCGGGGGGAGCTCCTACGAGCAGTACTTC. It yields the protein CASSQDRFGGSSYEQYF.

The chain links TRBV19 to TRBJ1-1; 7 bases are a match to TRBD1. With V trimmed by 4 bases and J by 0 bases, 2 bases remained unmatched. The CDR3 is 14 residues long. Germline V gene data show CDR1 as LNHDA and CDR2 as SQIVND (reference sequence). CDR3 bases: TGTGCCAGTAGTAAGGGACAGTTGAACACTGAAGCTTTCTTT. It specifies CASSKGQLNTEAFF. The full variable domain, in which reference TRBV19 and TRBJ1-1 provide the parts outside the CDR3, is DGGITQSPKYLFRKEGQNVTLSCEQNLNHDAMYWYRQDPGQGLRLIYYSQIVNDFQKGDIAEGYSVSREKKESFPLTVTSAQKNPTAFYLCASSKGQLNTEAFFGQGTRLTVV.

A single count supports this clone. The chain links TRBV19 to TRBJ2-1, with D perhaps matching TRBD1 (6 bases). Trimming took 5 bases from V and 4 from J, leaving 18 bases between them. This CDR3 is 16 amino acids long. CDR1 is LNHDA, CDR2 SQIVND, per germline (reference sequence). The CDR3 protein is CASSRLSGESYNEQFF. In nucleotides, the CDR3 is TGTGCCAGTAGTCGGCTGTCAGGGGAGAGTTACAATGAGCAGTTCTTC.

J is TRBJ1-1 and V is TRBV7-3, with unresolved D. This CDR3 is built from 13 residues. V lost 3 bases, J lost 4 bases, and 9 bases lay in between. Germline assignment: CDR1 SGHTA and CDR2 FQGTGA. CDR3 DNA sequence: TGTGCCAGCAGCTTTCAGTCAGGCACTGAAGCTTTCTTT. Translation gives CASSFQSGTEAFF.

The V gene is TRBV9, the J gene TRBJ2-3; 13 nucleotides match TRBD2. After removal of 1 base from V and 2 bases from J, the junction contained 4 bases not matched to a gene. Germline assignment: CDR1 SGDLS and CDR2 YYNGEE. This CDR3 has 17 amino acids. CDR3 in amino acids: CASSVTGLAGITDTQYF. CDR3 bases: TGTGCCAGCAGCGTAACGGGACTAGCGGGGATCACAGATACGCAGTATTTT.

V is TRBV7-3 and J is TRBJ2-1, with TRBD2 identical over 12 bases. Looked up from germline, CDR1 is SGHTA and CDR2 is FQGTGA. The length of the CDR3 is 16 residues. J was trimmed by 3 bases and V by 5 bases; bases with no gene match: 5. The CDR3 DNA reads TGTGCCAGCAGCCCACGACTAGCGGGGGTCTACAATGAGCAGTTCTTC. Amino acids: CASSPRLAGVYNEQFF.

The chain joins TRBV27 to TRBJ1-4, with D perhaps matching TRBD1 (5 bases). Germline V gives CDR1 MNHEY, CDR2 SMNVEV (reference sequence). This CDR3 spans 18 amino acids. Trimming removed 3 bases from V and 1 base from J, with 18 bases in between. The CDR3 DNA reads as TGTGCCAGCAGTTTGGGGGGTGGTGCCTGGGGAACTAATGAAAAACTGTTTTTT. This sequence encodes CASSLGGGAWGTNEKLFF.

The rearrangement links TRBV7-2 to TRBJ2-1; 8 positions agree with TRBD2. Germline loops: CDR1 SGHTA, CDR2 FQGNSA. The V and J ends lost 5 bases and 0 bases, in that order; junction bases with no gene match: 6. There are 16 residues in the CDR3. CDR3 DNA: TGTGCCAGCAGCGGTATCGGGGGGGCCTCCTACAATGAGCAGTTCTTC. Translating it yields CASSGIGGASYNEQFF.

A single count supports this clone. V is TRBV10-3 and J is TRBJ2-1; tentative D call: TRBD2 (6 bases). Trimming removed 4 bases from V and 0 bases from J, with 10 bases in between. The CDR3 spans 15 residues. Germline-derived CDR1 and CDR2 are ENHRY and SYGVKD. DNA of the CDR3: TGTGCCATCAGTGGGGCGGGGAGCTCCTACAATGAGCAGTTCTTC. Translation gives CAISGAGSSYNEQFF.

The chain joins TRBV10-3 to TRBJ1-1, with unresolved D. The CDR3 consists of 14 residues. Deletions cut 0 bases from V and 5 bases from J, with 10 bases between. Germline CDR1 ENHRY, CDR2 SYGVKD. CDR3 nucleotides: TGTGCCATCAGTGAGTCCCGGGATGTTACTGAAGCTTTCTTT. Its protein is CAISESRDVTEAFF.

The V call is TRBV19, the J call TRBJ1-1; 7 bases align to TRBD1. CDR3 length: 13 residues. Per germline, CDR1 LNHDA and CDR2 SQIVND (reference sequence). V was pared by 6 bases and J by 1 base, with 2 bases of the junction left unmatched. CDR3 in DNA: TGTGCCAGTAGACAGGGGCCGAACACTGAAGCTTTCTTT. Protein: CASRQGPNTEAFF. Together with reference TRBV19 and TRBJ1-1, the CDR3 gives the full variable domain: DGGITQSPKYLFRKEGQNVTLSCEQNLNHDAMYWYRQDPGQGLRLIYYSQIVNDFQKGDIAEGYSVSREKKESFPLTVTSAQKNPTAFYLCASRQGPNTEAFFGQGTRLTVV.

This rearrangement joins TRBV28 to TRBJ2-1, with 8 nucleotides matching TRBD2. Germline values: CDR1 MDHEN, CDR2 SYDVKM. V shed 2 bases and J 2 bases; nucleotides not matched to a gene: 11. This CDR3 has 18 amino acids. The CDR3: CASSLGPLPGGAYNEQFF. For the CDR3, the DNA is TGTGCCAGCAGTTTAGGGCCCTTACCGGGGGGGGCCTACAATGAGCAGTTCTTC.

The chain is built from TRBV24-1 and TRBJ1-4, with D possibly being TRBD1 (6 bases). Germline V gene sequence: CDR1 KGHDR, CDR2 SFDVKD. This CDR3 comprises 15 residues. V lost 4 bases, J lost 8 bases, and 16 bases lay in between. CDR3 amino acids: CATSENRDGREKLFF. Written as DNA, the CDR3 is TGTGCCACCAGTGAGAACAGGGACGGGCGGGAAAAACTGTTTTTT.

V gene TRBV28 combines with J gene TRBJ1-2; 7 nucleotides agree with TRBD1. This CDR3 has 16 amino acids. The V gene's germline CDR1 is MDHEN and CDR2 SYDVKM. V lost 4 bases and J lost 7; bases outside the gene matches: 15. CDR3 residues: CASSSYSWQGVGGYTF. CDR3 nucleotides: TGTGCCAGCAGTTCGTACTCTTGGCAGGGGGTCGGTGGCTACACCTTC.

This clone was recorded once. The chain joins TRBV9 to TRBJ2-1, with 9 positions matching TRBD2. Germline lookup yields CDR1 SGDLS and CDR2 YYNGEE. The V gene end was trimmed by 4 bases and the J gene end by 4 bases; junction bases not matched to a gene: 9. The CDR3 extends over 16 amino acids. CDR3 residues: CASSFNSGGDYNEQFF. The CDR3 DNA reads as TGTGCCAGCAGCTTCAATAGCGGGGGAGATTACAATGAGCAGTTCTTC.

The rearrangement joins TRBV4-3 to TRBJ1-2, with D perhaps matching TRBD1 (5 bases). This CDR3 comprises 16 residues. Germline V gene sequence: CDR1 LGHNA, CDR2 YSLEER. V was pared by 0 bases and J by 3 bases, with 14 bases between. CDR3 nucleotide sequence: TGCGCCAGCAGCCAAGATCCAGGGAGGAATGACTATGGCTACACCTTC. It encodes CASSQDPGRNDYGYTF.

This clone was counted a single time. The chain combines TRBV19 with TRBJ1-5; D might be TRBD1 (6 bases). Per the germline V gene, CDR1 is LNHDA and CDR2 is SQIVND (reference sequence). Trimming took 5 bases from V and 5 from J, leaving 10 bases between them. The CDR3 covers 13 residues. The CDR3 here is CASSYRADQPQHF. The CDR3 DNA sequence: TGTGCCAGTAGTTACAGGGCTGATCAGCCCCAGCATTTT. Full variable domain (missing parts from reference TRBV19 and TRBJ1-5): DGGITQSPKYLFRKEGQNVTLSCEQNLNHDAMYWYRQDPGQGLRLIYYSQIVNDFQKGDIAEGYSVSREKKESFPLTVTSAQKNPTAFYLCASSYRADQPQHFGDGTRLSIL.

V gene TRBV7-2 combines with J gene TRBJ2-7; D perhaps matches TRBD1 (5 bases). This CDR3 spans 13 amino acids. Germline V gene data show CDR1 as SGHTA and CDR2 as FQGNSA. V was cut by 0 bases and J by 4 bases, with 7 bases left in between. CDR3 residues: CASSLAGRYEQYF. The DNA of the CDR3 is TGTGCCAGCAGCTTAGCGGGGCGGTACGAGCAGTACTTC.

The chain carries TRBV5-4 and TRBJ2-2; TRBD1 matches 9 bases. The germline CDR1 and CDR2 sequences are SGHNT and YYREEE (reference sequence). This CDR3 is 19 amino acids long. Losses at the gene ends were 4 bases for V and 0 bases for J; bases not matched to a gene: 13. CDR3 coding DNA: TGTGCCAGCAGCCCCCCCGGGACAGGGCCCGCGACGAACACCGGGGAGCTGTTTTTT. The encoded protein is CASSPPGTGPATNTGELFF.